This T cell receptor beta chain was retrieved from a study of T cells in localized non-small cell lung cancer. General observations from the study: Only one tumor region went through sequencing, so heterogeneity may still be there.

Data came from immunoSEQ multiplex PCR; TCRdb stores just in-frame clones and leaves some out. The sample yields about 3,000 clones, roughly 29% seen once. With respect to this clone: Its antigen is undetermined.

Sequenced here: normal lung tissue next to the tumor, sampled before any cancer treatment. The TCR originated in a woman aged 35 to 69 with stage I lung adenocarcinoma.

CDR3 nucleotides: TGTGCCAGCAGCCATATCCCCGCCAGGGGAAGGCACACTGAAGCTTTCTTT. Translating it yields CASSHIPARGRHTEAFF. The chain links TRBV11-3 to TRBJ1-1; D perhaps matches TRBD1 (6 bases). Trimming cost V 5 bases and J 3 bases, with 22 bases left between them. CDR1 and CDR2 (germline): SGHNT, YENEEA. The length of the CDR3 is 17 residues.